This entry lists 9 T cell receptor beta chains sequenced from one sample in a study of shared clonotypes between healthy human individuals (dated by TCRdb to 2020 to 2021). CD8 naive samples were CD45RO-negative cells positively selected for CCR7, giving a CD45RA+CCR7+ population that excluded TemRA cells. Library creation used the immunoSEQ multiplex PCR assay. In its TCRdb copy, this immuneACCESS table keeps in-frame sequences only and misses some clones. Where compared with another copy, unresolved V genes explain less than half of these, and the others have no known cause. Across this sample there are around 2.1 million clones, with around 93% seen only once. The ten biggest clones cover around 1.7% of the sample. Material for sequencing was naive CD8+ T cells from PBMCs. Interpreted using the paper, the cell subset or site label stands for: CD45RA+CCR7+. The source of these receptors is a man between 18 and 29 years old in good health. Some clones in this sample may be carry-over from other donors' samples.

This clone came up once. This chain uses TRBV4-1 with TRBJ2-3; D is possibly TRBD2 (6 bases). Between the trimmed V and J ends, which lost 0 bases and 5 bases, there was a span of 21 bases. The CDR3 loop spans 18 amino acids. Per the germline V gene, CDR1 is MGHRA and CDR2 is YSYEKL. CDR3 bases: TGCGCCAGCAGCCAAGATCTCGGCCCCCGGACCGGGGGAGATACGCAGTATTTT. It translates to CASSQDLGPRTGGDTQYF.

This chain connects TRBV5-4 to TRBJ2-2; D not certain. Germline V gene sequence: CDR1 SGHNT, CDR2 YYREEE (reference sequence). CDR3 length: 13 residues. V shed 2 bases and J shed 6 bases, with 8 bases lying between them. Here the CDR3 reads CASSFGRPGELFF. For the CDR3, the DNA is TGTGCCAGCAGCTTTGGACGTCCCGGGGAGCTGTTTTTT.

A remark on this clone: Other DNA variants within this sample encode the same CDR3. The gene calls are TRBV28 and TRBJ2-5; D is ambiguous. Trimming shortened V by 3 bases and J by 5 bases, and 4 bases separated the two germline ends. Per germline, CDR1 MDHEN and CDR2 SYDVKM. This CDR3 has 11 residues. The CDR3 loop is CASSFSETQYF. In DNA form, the CDR3 reads TGTGCCAGCAGTTTTTCTGAGACCCAGTACTTC.

The rearrangement uses TRBV7-9 and TRBJ1-5; 7 positions match TRBD1. Germline assignment: CDR1 SEHNR and CDR2 FQNEAQ (reference sequence). The ends lost 8 bases at V and 3 bases at J; junction bases unmatched: 10. The CDR3 consists of 15 residues. The CDR3 sequence is CASGGGQGDNQPQHF. The CDR3 DNA reads TGTGCCAGCGGTGGAGGGCAGGGGGACAATCAGCCCCAGCATTTT. The full variable domain, with the rest looked up from reference TRBV7-9 and TRBJ1-5, is DTGVSQNPRHKITKRGQNVTFRCDPISEHNRLYWYRQTLGQGPEFLTYFQNEAQLEKSRLLSDRFSAERPKGSFSTLEIQRTEQGDSAMYLCASGGGQGDNQPQHFGDGTRLSIL.

This clone was observed a single time. The V and J genes are TRBV18 and TRBJ2-6; 7 bases are shared with TRBD1. In germline, CDR1 is KGHSH, CDR2 LQKENI. With 2 bases clipped from V and 0 bases from J, the junction kept 10 bases outside the gene matches. The CDR3 totals 19 residues. The CDR3: CASSPMPGQRFSGANVLTF. DNA for the CDR3: TGTGCCAGCTCACCAATGCCGGGACAGAGATTCTCTGGGGCCAACGTCCTGACTTTC.

The DNA for the CDR3 is TGTGCCAGAAGCCCGAGCCCATGGGAGCAGTACTTC. Amino acids: CARSPSPWEQYF. The chain joins TRBV5-3 to TRBJ2-7; D is ambiguous. TRBV5-3 qualifies as an ORF whose function is uncertain. V gave up 4 bases and J gave up 7 bases, with 12 bases separating them. CDR3 length equals 12 residues.

This clone was detected only once. V usage is TRBV28 and J usage is TRBJ1-4; D unresolved. The CDR3 is made up of 12 amino acids. The germline V gene has CDR1 MDHEN and CDR2 SYDVKM. The ends were cut back, 7 bases at V and 9 bases at J, with 12 bases in the middle. CDR3: CASTEDGKKLFF. The CDR3 DNA reads TGTGCCAGCACAGAGGACGGAAAAAAACTGTTTTTT.

The gene calls are TRBV7-2 and TRBJ2-1; D is uncertain. V was shortened by 4 bases and J by 10 bases, with 11 bases between the two germline ends. Germline CDR1 and CDR2: SGHTA and FQGNSA. The CDR3 sequence is 12 residues long. CDR3 sequence reads: CASSSRVLEQFF. The CDR3 DNA reads TGTGCCAGCAGCTCCAGAGTCCTAGAGCAGTTCTTC.

The chain recombines TRBV19 with TRBJ2-5; 7 bases align to TRBD2. The germline V gene encodes CDR1 LNHDA and CDR2 SQIVND (reference sequence). After removal of 5 bases from V and 2 bases from J, the junction contained 8 bases not matched to a gene. This CDR3 contains 15 residues. The DNA of the CDR3 is TGTGCCAGTAGTGTACTAACCGGGAGGCAAGAGACCCAGTACTTC. It translates to CASSVLTGRQETQYF. The full variable domain, with the rest looked up from reference TRBV19 and TRBJ2-5, is DGGITQSPKYLFRKEGQNVTLSCEQNLNHDAMYWYRQDPGQGLRLIYYSQIVNDFQKGDIAEGYSVSREKKESFPLTVTSAQKNPTAFYLCASSVLTGRQETQYFGPGTRLLVL.